The source of this TCR beta chain is a study of blood T cell repertoires in COVID-19. The method was immunoSEQ multiplex PCR; TCRdb's version includes in-frame clones alone and lacks a portion of them. The table shows 200,000 to 250,000 clones, with roughly 85% occurring only once. Membership in each cohort depended on participant-reported clinical history. The CDR3 covers 15 residues. The germline gives CDR1 MDHEN, CDR2 SYDVKM. Deletions cut 0 bases from V and 3 bases from J, with 11 bases between. The V gene is TRBV28, the J gene TRBJ1-2; D is possibly TRBD1 (5 bases). Sequenced: PBMCs or T cells enriched from blood (not recorded which). This TCR was sampled from a woman in her thirties or forties with acute COVID-19. This CDR3 reads CASSLWDKPYYGYTF. The CDR3 coding sequence is TGTGCCAGCAGTTTATGGGACAAGCCCTACTATGGCTACACCTTC.